This passage covers 21 T cell receptor beta chains from one sample sequenced in a study of tumor and adjacent non-tumor tissue in lung cancer. No cell sorting was done before RNA was extracted from the tissue. TCRbeta libraries were built with three rounds of nested PCR, modified from ARM-PCR. One entry per CDR3 protein, called by TCRdb with MiXCR from the multiplex PCR reads. The table has about 110,000 distinct CDR3 sequences, around 75% seen once. Sample: lung tumor tissue. The origin of the receptors is a woman aged 55 to 70 with non-small cell lung cancer.

This clonotype has a single count. A read error may produce the germline difference seen at one junction end. The rearrangement uses TRBV20-1 and TRBJ1-5; D is undetermined. The CDR3 loop spans 15 amino acids. Germline V gives CDR1 DFQATT, CDR2 SNEGSKA (reference sequence). In nucleotides, the CDR3 is TGCATTGCTAGATATATTAAGGCGGAGAATCAGCCCCAGCATTTT. Protein product: CIARYIKAENQPQHF.

Comment on this clonotype: The junction shows a germline mismatch at one end, possibly a read error. The J gene is TRBJ2-5, the V gene TRBV12-3 or TRBV12-4; D gene ambiguous. This CDR3 has 14 residues. This CDR3 reads CASSLRVVKEIQYF. The CDR3 nucleotides read TGTGCCAGCAGTTTAAGGGTGGTCAAAGAGATCCAGTACTTC.

Of note for this clonotype: This may stem from a read error, because a much larger clone lies one nucleotide away. The CDR3 loop is CASRTSWVETRYF. CDR3 bases: TGTGCCAGCAGGACCTCTTGGGTGGAGACCCGGTACTTC. V and J are TRBV6-1 and TRBJ2-5; D is undetermined. The CDR3 is made up of 13 amino acids. The germline V gene encodes CDR1 MNHNS and CDR2 SASEGT.

This sequence joins TRBV27 and TRBJ2-1; the match to TRBD2 covers 7 bases. With V trimmed by 3 bases and J by 3 bases, 5 bases remained unmatched. The CDR3 is made up of 15 amino acids. The germline V gene encodes CDR1 MNHEY and CDR2 SMNVEV (reference sequence). Here the CDR3 reads CASSFSGFYYNEQFF. DNA for the CDR3: TGTGCCAGCAGTTTTAGCGGGTTCTACTACAATGAGCAGTTCTTC.

Points on this clonotype: This may come from a read error, since a much larger clone is one base off. The rearrangement uses TRBV6-2 or TRBV6-3 and TRBJ2-2; TRBD2 matches 12 bases. The CDR3 is made up of 14 amino acids. The V gene's germline CDR1 is MNHEY and CDR2 SVGEGT. DNA of the CDR3: TGTACCAGCAAACTAGCGGGAGGTACAGGGGAGCTGTTTTTT. Protein: CTSKLAGGTGELFF.

This clonotype has at least ten counts. The genes are TRBV6-2 or TRBV6-3 and TRBJ2-3; 8 bases fit TRBD2. The CDR3 contains 15 residues. Germline V gene data show CDR1 as MNHEY and CDR2 as SVGEGT. Trimming at V came to 2 bases and at J to 1 base, leaving 2 bases not matched to a gene. In DNA, the CDR3 is TGTGCCAGCAGTTACCGAGCGGGGGGCACAGATACGCAGTATTTT. Translation: CASSYRAGGTDTQYF.

This clonotype has just a few counts. The chain has TRBV6-2 or TRBV6-3 and TRBJ2-7; TRBD2 agrees at 13 bases. Germline V gene sequence: CDR1 MNHEY, CDR2 SVGEGT. This CDR3 has 16 amino acids. V was pared by 5 bases and J by 3 bases, with 7 bases of the junction left unmatched. CDR3 region: CASSRRTSGSFYEQYF. Here the CDR3 DNA reads TGTGCCAGCAGTAGACGGACTAGCGGGAGTTTCTACGAGCAGTACTTC.

This clonotype was observed once. This could be a read error, since a much larger clone is one nucleotide away. The chain has TRBV4-3 and TRBJ2-2; the D gene is possibly TRBD1 (6 bases). The CDR3 extends over 17 amino acids. Germline values: CDR1 LGHNA, CDR2 YSLEER. CDR3 loop: CVSSQEGYQGFTGELFF. CDR3 bases: TGCGTCAGCAGCCAAGAAGGGTACCAGGGGTTTACCGGGGAGCTGTTTTTT.

The table lists this clonotype with many counts. The rearrangement uses TRBV12-3 or TRBV12-4 and TRBJ2-3; 8 bases align to TRBD2. V was pared by 2 bases and J by 3 bases, with 10 bases of the junction left unmatched. The CDR3 loop spans 17 amino acids. The CDR3: CASSLLSAGGETDTQYF. DNA of the CDR3: TGTGCCAGCAGTTTACTATCGGCGGGAGGAGAGACAGATACGCAGTATTTT.

Only a few counts were recorded for this clonotype. The chain carries TRBV28 and TRBJ2-3, with 12 bases that match TRBD2. The CDR3 is made up of 15 amino acids. Trimming at V came to 9 bases and at J to 2 bases, leaving 6 bases not matched to a gene. Germline values: CDR1 MDHEN, CDR2 SYDVKM. The CDR3 nucleotides read TGTGCCAGTGCTAGCGGGAGGGAATTCACAGATACGCAGTATTTT. This sequence encodes CASASGREFTDTQYF.

Remarks on this clonotype: The CDR3 carries no conserved terminal phenylalanine or tryptophan, so it likely arises from a read error. The CDR3 here is CASGQGQGNTEAFV. The DNA for the CDR3 is TGTGCCAGTGGGCAGGGACAGGGGAACACTGAAGCTTTCGTT. The chain links TRBV28 to TRBJ1-1; 9 bases fit TRBD1. This CDR3 comprises 14 residues. V trimming: 9 bases; J trimming: 1 base; junction bases outside the gene matches: 6. The germline V gene has CDR1 MDHEN and CDR2 SYDVKM.

On this clonotype: A read error may explain this, as a much larger clone is one base away. Given the absence of the conserved phenylalanine or tryptophan at the CDR3 end, a read error is likely. The V and J genes are TRBV11-2 and TRBJ2-3; D remains unclear. The CDR3 spans 11 residues. Looked up from germline, CDR1 is SGHAT and CDR2 is FQNNGV. Trimming removed 2 bases at V and 11 bases at J, with 8 bases between. The CDR3 DNA is TGTGCCAGCAGCTTATCTGACTGGCAGTATGTT. Translation: CASSLSDWQYV.

Comment on this clonotype: Just one base apart from a much larger clone, this may be a read error. This rearrangement joins TRBV7-7 to TRBJ2-5, with TRBD1 matching over 8 bases. The CDR3 spans 14 residues. Germline V lookup: CDR1 SSHAT, CDR2 FNYEAQ (reference sequence). CDR3 in amino acids: CANSFRDRQETQYF. The CDR3, as DNA: TGTGCTAACAGCTTTCGGGACAGGCAAGAGACCCAGTACTTC.

A note on this clonotype: At one of its ends the junction is not consistent with the germline gene, which may arise from a read error. The chain recombines TRBV13 with TRBJ2-7; D gene unclear. This CDR3 region has 13 residues. CDR1 and CDR2 from the germline V gene are PRHDT and FYEKMQ (reference sequence). Here the CDR3 reads CASIAPFEYDQYF. CDR3 bases: TGTGCCAGCATCGCGCCCTTTGAGTACGACCAGTACTTC.

This sequence joins TRBV7-9 and TRBJ1-4; TRBD1 might be the D (6 bases). CDR3 size: 16 residues. CDR1 and CDR2 (germline): SEHNR, FQNEAQ (reference sequence). The V end was cut by 4 bases, the J end by 0 bases, with 12 bases between. The CDR3 is CASSSPRTATNEKLFF. DNA of the CDR3: TGTGCCAGCAGCTCTCCCCGGACAGCAACTAATGAAAAACTGTTTTTT.

Note on this clonotype: The junction differs from germline at one of its ends, possibly a read error. The chain links TRBV6-1 to TRBJ2-1; weak D call: TRBD2 (6 bases). In germline, CDR1 is MNHNS, CDR2 SASEGT. The CDR3 spans 15 residues. The CDR3, as DNA: TGTGTCAGCAGTGAGCACGCGGGACGATACAATGAGCACTTCTTC. This codes for CVSSEHAGRYNEHFF.

A remark on this clonotype: The conserved closing phenylalanine or tryptophan is absent in this CDR3, likely reflecting a read error. The CDR3 loop reads CASSMEGSWANVLTL. CDR3 sequence (DNA): TGTGCCAGCAGTATGGAGGGATCCTGGGCCAACGTCCTGACTCTC. The V call is TRBV6-1, the J call TRBJ2-6; possible D gene TRBD2, 6 bases. This CDR3 contains 15 residues. Trimming pared 5 bases from V and 5 bases from J, leaving 13 bases between. In germline, CDR1 is MNHNS, CDR2 SASEGT.

Notes on this clonotype: This may come from a read error, since a much larger clone is one base off. The J gene is TRBJ1-2, the V gene TRBV29-1; possibly TRBD1 for D (5 bases). The germline V gene encodes CDR1 SQVTM and CDR2 ANQGSEA. V was trimmed by 7 bases and J by 7 bases, leaving 22 bases between them. The CDR3 is made up of 14 amino acids. CDR3 DNA: TGCAGCGCCCCCGACAAGGGGCAGGGAGGTGGCTACACCTTC. It is translated as CSAPDKGQGGGYTF.

This clonotype has more than one count but fewer than ten. A junction end diverges from the germline sequence, so it may reflect a read error. The chain uses TRBV14 and TRBJ1-2; a weak D match, TRBD1 (5 bases). CDR3 length: 13 amino acids. Per germline, CDR1 SGHDN and CDR2 FVKESK. CDR3 coding DNA: TGTACCAGCAGCACCGGGACTGGGAACGGCTACACCTTC. Its protein is CTSSTGTGNGYTF.

Worth noting for this clonotype: The junction departs from germline at one end; a sequencing error may be responsible. CDR3 coding DNA: TGTGCCAGCAGACTAAGACTAGGGGCGGAGCAGCCCCAGCAATTT. It translates to CASRLRLGAEQPQQF. The chain is built from TRBV28 and TRBJ1-5; D is perhaps TRBD1 (5 bases). The CDR3 runs to 15 residues. CDR1 and CDR2 from the germline V gene are MDHEN and SYDVKM.

This clonotype has a single count. As the CDR3 is not closed by the conserved phenylalanine or tryptophan, this likely results from a read error. No DNA is shown, since the ends of the CDR3 on it are uncertain; the CDR3 is the one TCRdb lists. The chain couples TRBV6-2 or TRBV6-3 to TRBJ2-4; the D call TRBD1 from the table was never checked on the DNA. Germline CDR1 and CDR2: MNHEY and SVGEGT. The CDR3 region is 13 residues in length, termini included. Here the CDR3 reads CARSYDVQNIHYI.